These 10 T cell receptor beta chains share one sample of origin, sequenced in a study of OX40 agonist ivuxolimab in advanced cancers. Receptor amplification or capture employed the immunoSEQ multiplex PCR assay. Held by TCRdb, this immuneACCESS table contains in-frame sequences only and omits some clones. Under half of the omission traces to an unresolved V gene where checked; the cause of the rest is unknown. This sample gives about 31,000 clones in total; 82% of them show up just once. The top ten clones comprise about a fifth of the sample. The sequences come from CD4+ or CD8+ T cells sorted from blood, collected in a trial of the OX40 agonist ivuxolimab. These TCRs come from an adult with an advanced solid tumor such as melanoma, head and neck, liver or kidney cancer.

This clone came up a few times. The chain is built from TRBV15 and TRBJ2-7; 8 positions agree with TRBD1. V shed 3 bases and J 3 bases; nucleotides not matched to a gene: 4. The CDR3 is 14 residues long. Germline V lookup: CDR1 LNHNV, CDR2 YYDKDF (reference sequence). The CDR3 region has the DNA TGTGCCACCAGCAGTGACAGGGGACTCTACGAGCAGTACTTC. It is translated as CATSSDRGLYEQYF. Supplemented by reference TRBV15 and TRBJ2-7, the full variable domain reads DAMVIQNPRYQVTQFGKPVTLSCSQTLNHNVMYWYQQKSSQAPKLLFHYYDKDFNNEADTPDNFQSRRPNTSFCFLDIRSPGLGDTAMYLCATSSDRGLYEQYFGPGTRLTVT.

The chain uses TRBV6-6 and TRBJ1-5; TRBD1 is a possible D gene (5 bases). The CDR3 extends over 13 amino acids. Germline V lookup: CDR1 MNHNY, CDR2 SVGAGI (reference sequence). Trimming removed 6 bases at V and 6 bases at J, with 12 bases between. CDR3 loop: CASRRQGSQPQHF. The CDR3 DNA sequence: TGTGCCAGCAGAAGGCAGGGAAGTCAGCCCCAGCATTTT.

J is TRBJ1-6 and V is TRBV5-4; 10 nucleotides line up with TRBD1. This CDR3 is 14 amino acids long. CDR1 is SGHNT and CDR2 is YYREEE in the germline V gene (reference sequence). V was clipped by 5 bases and J by 9 bases; unmatched bases: 5. CDR3 nucleotide sequence: TGTGCCAGCAGTTGGGACAGGGGATTTTCACCCCTCCACTTT. It is translated as CASSWDRGFSPLHF.

The V call is TRBV12-5, the J call TRBJ1-1, with 7 bases aligning to TRBD1. Germline V gene lookup returns CDR1 LGHNT and CDR2 FRNRAP. J was trimmed by 4 bases and V by 4 bases; bases with no gene match: 9. The CDR3 length is 15 residues. The CDR3 DNA sequence: TGTGCTAGTGGTTCCTCAGGGGGACGGGTCACTGAAGCTTTCTTT. Its protein product is CASGSSGGRVTEAFF. The full variable domain, rest sourced from reference TRBV12-5 and TRBJ1-1, is DARVTQTPRHKVTEMGQEVTMRCQPILGHNTVFWYRQTMMQGLELLAYFRNRAPLDDSGMPKDRFSAEMPDATLATLKIQPSEPRDSAVYFCASGSSGGRVTEAFFGQGTRLTVV.

This chain uses TRBV4-1 with TRBJ1-1; no reliable D call. CDR3 length equals 15 residues. Germline CDR1 is MGHRA and CDR2 is YSYEKL. The V end was cut by 3 bases, the J end by 6 bases, with 17 bases between. Here the CDR3 DNA reads TGCGCCAGCAGCCATGGGGTCGAGAATGTGCCTGAAGCTTTCTTT. It encodes CASSHGVENVPEAFF.

The chain couples TRBV4-3 to TRBJ1-1; tentative D call: TRBD1 (5 bases). The V end was cut by 5 bases, the J end by 6 bases, with 16 bases between. This CDR3 is built from 14 residues. Germline CDR1 LGHNA, CDR2 YSLEER. In nucleotides, the CDR3 is TGCGCCAGCAGCAAAATGGGGGTCAGGGCTGAAGCTTTCTTT. Its protein is CASSKMGVRAEAFF.

The chain recombines TRBV4-1 with TRBJ1-2; weak D call: TRBD1 (6 bases). With 3 bases removed from V and 8 bases from J, the gap between germline ends came to 19 bases. The CDR3 runs to 15 residues. In germline, CDR1 is MGHRA, CDR2 YSYEKL. As DNA, the CDR3 is TGCGCCAGCAGCCAGGAGGGCAGGGGCGCCCGGGGCTACACCTTC. Amino acids: CASSQEGRGARGYTF.

The chain employs TRBV9 and TRBJ2-1, with 12 bases lining up with TRBD2. CDR1 is SGDLS and CDR2 is YYNGEE in the germline V gene. V trimming: 3 bases; J trimming: 7 bases; junction bases outside the gene matches: 2. The CDR3 has 14 residues. CDR3 in DNA: TGTGCCAGCAGCGGGCTAGCGGGAGGGAATGAGCAGTTCTTC. Amino acids: CASSGLAGGNEQFF.

The gene calls are TRBV7-2 and TRBJ2-5; D ambiguous. Per germline, CDR1 SGHTA and CDR2 FQGNSA. Trimming cost V 2 bases and J 5 bases, with 3 bases left between them. The CDR3 consists of 11 residues. CDR3: CASSLSETQYF. CDR3 bases: TGTGCCAGCAGCTTATCGGAGACCCAGTACTTC.

The chain links TRBV5-4 to TRBJ2-4; tentatively, D is TRBD1 or TRBD2 (5 bases each). Trimming stripped 3 bases from V and 1 base from J, with 17 bases between. The V gene's germline CDR1 is SGHNT and CDR2 YYREEE (reference sequence). CDR3 size: 17 residues. DNA for the CDR3: TGTGCCAGCAGCTCGGACGTTAGAGGGGTCGCCAAAAACATTCAGTACTTC. Translated: CASSSDVRGVAKNIQYF.